This T cell receptor beta chain was sequenced for a study of cytomegalovirus exposure and HLA in healthy donors. Study-level findings and limits: TRBV6-2, TRBV6-3 and some other V segments were excluded as indistinguishable. A later analysis reported that several of the most significant clusters appeared to be linked to common viral pathogens, among them Epstein-Barr virus.

Unmatched junction bases numbered 6, after V lost 0 bases and J lost 6 bases. This CDR3 has 18 amino acids. Germline V lookup: CDR1 SGHRS, CDR2 YFSETQ. As regards this clone: The antigen remains unidentified.

60 Vbeta and 13 Jbeta primers were used in PCR. In the original workflow: In a later analysis, 10 million to 11 million of about 80 million unique beta chains occurred in at least two donors. Libraries were prepared by immunoSEQ multiplex PCR; TCRdb keeps only in-frame clonotypes and omits some of them. V and J calls and clone size follow that table, whereas D and trimming were derived from the DNA. The table records 110,000 to 150,000 clones, around 9.6% of them present only once. The receptor was isolated from a male donor in good health and CMV-seronegative. The rearrangement links TRBV5-1 to TRBJ2-1, with 16 bases that match TRBD2. Source material: PBMCs. The CDR3: CASSLDGTSGRARNEQFF. CDR3 nucleotides: TGCGCCAGCAGCTTGGACGGGACTAGCGGGAGGGCTCGCAATGAGCAGTTCTTC.